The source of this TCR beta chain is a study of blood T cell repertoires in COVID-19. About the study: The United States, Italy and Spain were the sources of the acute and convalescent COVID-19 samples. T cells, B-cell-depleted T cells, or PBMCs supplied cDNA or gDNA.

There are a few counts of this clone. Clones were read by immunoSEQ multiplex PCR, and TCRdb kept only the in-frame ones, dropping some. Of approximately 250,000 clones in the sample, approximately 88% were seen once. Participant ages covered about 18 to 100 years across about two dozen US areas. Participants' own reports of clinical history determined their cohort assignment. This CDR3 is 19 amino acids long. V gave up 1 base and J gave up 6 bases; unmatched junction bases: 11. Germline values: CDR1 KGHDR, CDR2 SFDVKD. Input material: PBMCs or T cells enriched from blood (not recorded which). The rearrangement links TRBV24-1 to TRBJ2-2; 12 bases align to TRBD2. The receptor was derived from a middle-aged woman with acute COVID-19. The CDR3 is CATSDFPPLTSGSAGELFF. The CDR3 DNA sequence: TGTGCCACCAGTGATTTCCCCCCTTTGACTAGCGGGAGCGCCGGGGAGCTGTTTTTT.